This is a list of T cell receptor beta chains from one sample in a study of blood T cell repertoires in COVID-19. Sequencing used immunoSEQ multiplex PCR; TCRdb keeps in-frame clones, though not all of them. The sample has about 75,000 clones, around 90% seen once. The specimen was peripheral blood. These TCRs come from a human donor in a cohort sampled during active COVID-19. The CDR3 runs from the conserved cysteine through the conserved F or W. A D gene is named only where the DNA matches it firmly. A row's size may be missing; if present it is once, few, many or a size class.

>NA|NA|TRBJ2-1|TRBV9
CASSPTGSYNEQFF
TGTGCCAGCAGCCCTACAGGGTCCTACAATGAGCAGTTCTTC
>NA|few|TRBJ1-1|TRBV6-2/TRBV6-3
CASSLQASFTEAFF
TGTGCCAGCAGTCTACAGGCTTCCTTCACTGAAGCTTTCTTT
>NA|once|TRBJ1-3|TRBV5-4
CASSIRGYGGNTIYF
TGTGCCAGCAGCATACGAGGGTACGGGGGAAACACCATATATTTT
>TRBD1|NA|TRBJ1-1|TRBV18
CASSPNRGGTEAFF
TGTGCCAGCTCACCGAACAGGGGGGGGACTGAAGCTTTCTTT
>NA|NA|TRBJ1-2|TRBV3-1/TRBV3-2
CASSLSATVDHNYGYTF
TGTGCCAGCAGCCTTTCCGCGACAGTGGACCATAACTATGGCTACACCTTC
>TRBD1|NA|TRBJ1-1|TRBV5-1
CASRRQGVSNTEAFF
TGCGCCAGCAGACGTCAGGGGGTCTCGAACACTGAAGCTTTCTTT
>NA|NA|TRBJ1-1|TRBV2
CASSELFGTTGRGEAFF
TGTGCCAGCAGTGAACTTTTCGGGACGACAGGACGGGGTGAAGCTTTCTTT
>TRBD2|once|TRBJ2-2|TRBV19
CASSSGGAPGELFF
TGTGCCAGTAGTTCCGGGGGGGCCCCCGGGGAGCTGTTTTTT
>TRBD1|NA|TRBJ1-4|TRBV28
CASRPGQGNEKLFF
TGTGCCAGTCGCCCGGGACAGGGGAATGAAAAACTGTTTTTT
>NA|NA|TRBJ1-4|TRBV6-6
CASSYSGPEGLFF
TGTGCCAGCAGTTACTCGGGGCCTGAAGGACTGTTTTTT
>NA|NA|TRBJ1-5|TRBV7-9
CASSLGPGESQHF
TGTGCCAGCAGCTTGGGCCCCGGTGAGTCCCAGCATTTT
>TRBD2|NA|TRBJ2-5|TRBV4-1
CASSFASGTYETQYF
TGCGCCAGCAGCTTTGCTAGCGGGACGTATGAGACCCAGTACTTC
>NA|NA|TRBJ1-1|TRBV7-2
CASSLMKEIGTEAFF
TGTGCCAGCAGCTTAATGAAGGAGATCGGGACTGAAGCTTTCTTT
>NA|NA|TRBJ2-3|TRBV6-2/TRBV6-3
CASSYPPQGHCTDTQYF
TGTGCCAGCAGTTACCCCCCCCAGGGACATTGCACAGATACGCAGTATTTT
>TRBD2|NA|TRBJ2-7|TRBV7-2
CASSYSGDYEQYF
TGTGCCAGCAGCTATAGCGGGGACTACGAGCAGTACTTC
>NA|NA|TRBJ2-7|TRBV7-9
CASSLGLDSYEQYF
TGTGCCAGCAGCTTAGGGCTTGACTCCTACGAGCAGTACTTC
>TRBD2|NA|TRBJ2-7|TRBV11-2
CASRFSGRGIYEQYF
TGTGCCAGCAGGTTTAGCGGGAGGGGGATCTACGAGCAGTACTTC
>TRBD1|NA|TRBJ1-6|TRBV6-5
CASRGDRGRYSPLHF
TGTGCCAGCAGGGGGGACAGGGGGCGGTATTCACCCCTCCACTTT
>TRBD2|once|TRBJ2-1|TRBV12-3/TRBV12-4
CAALAGGNNEQFF
TGTGCCGCGCTAGCGGGGGGGAACAATGAGCAGTTCTTC
>TRBD1|NA|TRBJ1-5|TRBV19
CASSIRGQYSNQPQHF
TGTGCCAGTAGTATAAGGGGACAGTATAGCAATCAGCCCCAGCATTTT
>TRBD2|NA|TRBJ2-1|TRBV30
CAWNYRSSGGGQFF
TGTGCCTGGAATTATAGGAGTAGCGGCGGGGGGCAGTTCTTC
>NA|NA|TRBJ2-3|TRBV5-1
CASSRTGGHDRTDTQYF
TGCGCCAGCAGCCGTACGGGGGGCCACGACCGCACAGATACGCAGTATTTT
>NA|NA|TRBJ2-3|TRBV21-1
CASSKHSLAGEADTQYF
TGTGCCAGCAGCAAACATAGTTTGGCGGGAGAGGCGGATACGCAGTATTTT
>TRBD1|NA|TRBJ1-6|TRBV27
CASSTGTGASPLHF
TGTGCCAGCAGCACCGGGACAGGGGCCTCACCCCTCCACTTT
>NA|NA|TRBJ2-7|TRBV7-9
CASSLHSSYEQYF
TGTGCCAGCAGCTTACACAGCTCCTACGAGCAGTACTTC
>NA|NA|TRBJ2-5|TRBV29-1
CSVPGTAQETQYF
TGCAGCGTACCCGGGACTGCACAAGAGACCCAGTACTTC
>TRBD1|NA|TRBJ1-1|TRBV7-9
CASSRGQANTEAFF
TGTGCCAGCAGCCGGGGACAGGCGAACACTGAAGCTTTCTTT
>NA|NA|TRBJ1-2|TRBV4-1
CASSHGGGYTF
TGCGCCAGCAGCCACGGCGGTGGCTACACCTTC
>NA|NA|TRBJ1-1|TRBV5-3
CARSLAMGGPVYGAFF
TGTGCCAGAAGCTTGGCCATGGGGGGGCCGGTTTATGGGGCTTTCTTT
>NA|NA|TRBJ2-2|TRBV18
CASSPPGGSHTGELFF
TGTGCCAGCTCACCACCGGGGGGTAGCCACACCGGGGAGCTGTTTTTT
>NA|few|TRBJ1-2|TRBV6-1
CASSELSYGYTF
TGTGCCAGCAGTGAACTAAGCTATGGCTACACCTTC
>TRBD2|NA|TRBJ2-2|TRBV7-2
CASSWGLAGPTGELFF
TGTGCCAGCAGTTGGGGACTAGCGGGTCCTACCGGGGAGCTGTTTTTT
>TRBD1|NA|TRBJ2-5|TRBV5-1
CASSLYPDREETQYF
TGCGCCAGCAGCTTGTACCCGGACAGGGAAGAGACCCAGTACTTC
>NA|NA|TRBJ1-2|TRBV7-2
CASSLLAGNGAYGYTF
TGTGCCAGCAGCTTACTCGCAGGGAATGGGGCCTATGGCTACACCTTC
>TRBD1|NA|TRBJ2-5|TRBV30
CACTGQGLIEETQYF
TGTGCCTGCACCGGACAGGGCCTGATAGAAGAGACCCAGTACTTC
>TRBD2|NA|TRBJ2-3|TRBV7-9
CASSLAWTSGRSDTQYF
TGTGCCAGCAGCTTAGCTTGGACTAGCGGGAGGTCGGATACGCAGTATTTT
>NA|NA|TRBJ2-5|TRBV19
CASSATSKETQYF
TGTGCCAGTAGTGCGACTAGTAAAGAGACCCAGTACTTC
>NA|NA|TRBJ1-1|TRBV11-2
CASSFGGRGTEAFF
TGTGCCAGCAGCTTCGGGGGAAGAGGGACTGAAGCTTTCTTT
>NA|NA|TRBJ1-2|TRBV29-1
CSVVTTANYGYTF
TGCAGCGTTGTCACGACAGCTAACTATGGCTACACCTTC
>NA|NA|TRBJ2-7|TRBV3-1/TRBV3-2
CASSQDLTGTPPEQYF
TGTGCCAGCAGCCAAGATCTGACAGGGACTCCCCCCGAGCAGTACTTC
>TRBD1|NA|TRBJ2-7|TRBV18
CASSSGTGILEQYF
TGTGCCAGCTCATCCGGGACAGGGATTCTCGAGCAGTACTTC
>TRBD1|NA|TRBJ1-5|TRBV19
CASSPGTGRGRSNQPQHF
TGTGCCAGTAGTCCAGGGACAGGGAGGGGTAGAAGCAATCAGCCCCAGCATTTT
>NA|NA|TRBJ2-7|TRBV5-6
CASSLGLGGYEQYF
TGTGCCAGCAGCTTGGGGCTAGGGGGCTACGAGCAGTACTTC
>TRBD2|NA|TRBJ2-1|TRBV18
CASSPRTSGYNEQFF
TGTGCCAGCTCACCCCGGACTAGCGGATACAATGAGCAGTTCTTC
>NA|NA|TRBJ1-3|TRBV5-1
CASSLTRAGNTIYF
TGCGCCAGCAGCTTGACCAGGGCTGGAAACACCATATATTTT
>TRBD2|NA|TRBJ2-5|TRBV5-5
CASSLLAGGAETQYF
TGTGCCAGCAGCTTACTAGCGGGAGGGGCAGAGACCCAGTACTTC
>TRBD1|NA|TRBJ1-6|TRBV7-2
CASSSTGGVYNSPLHF
TGTGCCAGCAGCTCCACAGGGGGAGTATATAATTCACCCCTCCACTTT
>TRBD1|NA|TRBJ1-2|TRBV2
CASSEGVAGGGYTF
TGTGCCAGCAGTGAAGGAGTAGCAGGGGGAGGCTACACCTTC
>NA|NA|TRBJ2-3|TRBV19
CASSSTGPRVIADTQYF
TGTGCCAGTAGCTCGACAGGCCCCCGGGTAATAGCAGATACGCAGTATTTT
>NA|few|TRBJ2-5|TRBV12-3/TRBV12-4
CASRGTQETQYF
TGTGCCAGCAGGGGGACTCAAGAGACCCAGTACTTC
>TRBD1|once|TRBJ2-6|TRBV3-1/TRBV3-2
CASSLMAGGNGANVLTF
TGTGCCAGCAGCCTAATGGCAGGGGGCAATGGGGCCAACGTCCTGACTTTC
>TRBD1|NA|TRBJ1-2|TRBV27
CASSGQGGGYTF
TGTGCCAGCAGTGGACAGGGTGGAGGCTACACCTTC
>TRBD2|NA|TRBJ2-5|TRBV5-1
CASSFIGGGLQETQYF
TGCGCCAGCAGCTTCATAGGCGGGGGTCTCCAAGAGACCCAGTACTTC
>NA|NA|TRBJ1-6|TRBV9
CASSVPGVLGNSPLHF
TGTGCCAGCAGCGTTCCAGGGGTACTGGGTAATTCACCCCTCCACTTT
>TRBD1|NA|TRBJ2-5|TRBV15
CATSRDRGRPETQYF
TGTGCCACCAGCAGAGACAGGGGGCGCCCCGAGACCCAGTACTTC